The 27 T cell receptor beta chains reported below all come from one sample, sequenced in a study of T cells in Graves' hyperthyroidism and ophthalmopathy. From RNA transcripts, TCR beta CDR3 regions were amplified. An initial round of RT-PCR targeting the TCR CDR3 relied on the HTBI primer set. TCRdb re-derived calls from the multiplex PCR reads in MiXCR, one entry per CDR3 protein. The sample shows roughly 380,000 distinct CDR3 sequences, approximately 13% of them seen only once. The material sequenced was blood. These receptors were obtained from a woman in her fifties or sixties with Graves' hyperthyroidism.

This clonotype was counted only a few times. The rearrangement links TRBV15 to TRBJ2-1; TRBD1 aligns across 9 bases. Germline CDR1 LNHNV, CDR2 YYDKDF (reference sequence). The CDR3 has 18 amino acids. V shed 8 bases, J shed 4 bases, and the junction held 18 bases outside the gene matches. The CDR3 loop reads CATDGPTMADRGYNEQFF. As DNA, the CDR3 is TGTGCCACCGATGGACCTACGATGGCGGACAGGGGATACAATGAGCAGTTCTTC.

This clonotype was seen many times. As DNA, the CDR3 is TGTGCCACCAGGCCGGCGGGAGGGACAGATACGCAGTATTTT. Encoded protein: CATRPAGGTDTQYF. The chain carries TRBV24-1 and TRBJ2-3; 9 bases agree with TRBD2. V dropped 7 bases and J dropped 3; count of bases not matched to a gene: 4. This CDR3 is 14 amino acids long. Germline CDR1 and CDR2: KGHDR and SFDVKD.

This clonotype has a count of ten or more. This chain connects TRBV6-6 to TRBJ2-5; maybe TRBD2 (5 bases). Germline CDR1 reads MNHNY; CDR2 reads SVGAGI (reference sequence). CDR3 length equals 17 residues. Trimming shortened V by 2 bases and J by 3 bases, and 19 bases separated the two germline ends. DNA for the CDR3: TGTGCCAGCAGTTACCTCTCCGGAGCGGAGATCAAAGAGACCCAGTACTTC. Protein: CASSYLSGAEIKETQYF.

This clonotype was observed at least ten times. V and J are TRBV18 and TRBJ2-3, with 10 bases fitting TRBD2. Unmatched junction bases numbered 2, after V lost 3 bases and J lost 5 bases. Germline assignment: CDR1 KGHSH and CDR2 LQKENI. The length of the CDR3 is 14 residues. The DNA of the CDR3 is TGTGCCAGCTCACCCTGGACTAGCGGAGATACGCAGTATTTT. This encodes CASSPWTSGDTQYF.

This clonotype was seen at least ten times. The genes are TRBV28 and TRBJ1-2; the match to TRBD1 covers 8 bases. Germline assignment: CDR1 MDHEN and CDR2 SYDVKM. V trimming: 4 bases; J trimming: 6 bases; junction bases outside the gene matches: 4. CDR3 size: 13 residues. CDR3 amino acids: CASSWTGSNGYTF. The CDR3 coding sequence is TGTGCCAGCAGTTGGACAGGGAGTAATGGCTACACCTTC.

This clonotype appeared many times. J is TRBJ2-7 and V is TRBV6-5; D may match TRBD1 or TRBD2 (6 bases each). V was shortened by 3 bases and J by 4 bases, with 13 bases between the two germline ends. Germline V CDR1 and CDR2: MNHEY, SVGAGI. This CDR3 is 14 amino acids long. CDR3 sequence reads: CASSYGGGTYEQYF. CDR3 bases: TGTGCCAGCAGTTATGGAGGGGGTACTTACGAGCAGTACTTC.

The chain carries TRBV7-8 and TRBJ2-3, with 8 bases that match TRBD2. The CDR3 has 14 amino acids. V dropped 1 base and J dropped 9; count of bases not matched to a gene: 6. The germline V gene has CDR1 SGHVS and CDR2 FQNEAQ. Written as DNA, the CDR3 is TGTGCCAGCAGCTTAGGGATACTAGCGGAGACGCAGTATTTT. Its translation is CASSLGILAETQYF.

This clonotype has ten or more counts. CDR3 sequence (DNA): TGCAGTGCTAGAGTGGGATTTGTTGATACGCAGTATTTT. Amino acids: CSARVGFVDTQYF. J is TRBJ2-3 and V is TRBV20-1; no firm D call. The CDR3 length is 13 residues. Germline V CDR1 and CDR2: DFQATT, SNEGSKA (reference sequence). The ends were cut back, 1 base at V and 6 bases at J, with 11 bases in the middle.

Many counts were recorded for this clonotype. V and J are TRBV18 and TRBJ2-3, with D unclear. The V and J ends lost 0 bases and 1 base respectively, with 5 bases between them. From germline, CDR1 is KGHSH and CDR2 LQKENI. The CDR3 is 14 amino acids. The CDR3 sequence is CASSPPMGTDTQYF. DNA for the CDR3: TGTGCCAGCTCACCACCGATGGGCACAGATACGCAGTATTTT.

This clonotype came up many times. The CDR3 spells CASREDRDYRVKLFF. The DNA of the CDR3 is TGTGCCAGCAGGGAGGATCGCGACTATCGGGTAAAACTGTTTTTT. The chain is built from TRBV2 and TRBJ1-4, with D unclear. Trimming removed 6 bases at V and 10 bases at J, with 21 bases between. The germline V gene has CDR1 SNHLY and CDR2 FYNNEI. The CDR3 covers 15 residues.

The rearrangement links TRBV12-3 or TRBV12-4 to TRBJ1-1, with D perhaps TRBD1 (5 bases). CDR3 length equals 14 residues. V lost 3 bases and J lost 4, with 12 bases in between. CDR3 in amino acids: CASSFRERGTEAFF. The CDR3 DNA is TGTGCCAGCAGTTTCAGGGAGAGAGGCACTGAAGCTTTCTTT.

This clonotype was seen at least ten times. V and J are TRBV3-1 and TRBJ2-1, with 10 bases identical to TRBD2. The CDR3 is 15 amino acids. J gave up 6 bases and V 6 bases, and 8 bases lay outside the gene matches. CDR1 and CDR2 from the germline V gene are LGHDT and YNNKEL (reference sequence). The CDR3 DNA reads as TGTGCCAGCAGGGGCGGACTAGCGGTACGCAATGAGCAGTTCTTC. It specifies CASRGGLAVRNEQFF.

This clonotype was counted at least ten times. The V and J genes are TRBV12-3 or TRBV12-4 and TRBJ2-1; 10 positions agree with TRBD2. The CDR3 totals 13 residues. V shed 6 bases, J shed 6 bases, and the junction held 2 bases outside the gene matches. CDR3 protein: CASRRLAGNEQFF. The CDR3 DNA follows: TGTGCCAGCAGGCGACTAGCGGGCAATGAGCAGTTCTTC.

This clonotype appeared many times. V is TRBV19 and J is TRBJ2-2; 9 nucleotides align to TRBD2. J lost 1 base, V lost 5 bases, and 8 bases had no gene match. Germline loops: CDR1 LNHDA, CDR2 SQIVND (reference sequence). This CDR3 is built from 17 residues. The CDR3 is CASSPTTSGRNTGELFF. In nucleotides, the CDR3 is TGTGCCAGTAGTCCCACGACTAGCGGAAGGAACACCGGGGAGCTGTTTTTT.

This clonotype was seen repeatedly, ten times or more. The V and J genes are TRBV11-1 and TRBJ2-7; 10 nucleotides match TRBD1. Looked up from germline, CDR1 is SGHAT and CDR2 is FQDESV (reference sequence). Losses at the gene ends were 5 bases for V and 4 bases for J; bases not matched to a gene: 8. This CDR3 is 15 amino acids long. The CDR3 is CASSPRTGGWYEQYF. CDR3 nucleotides: TGTGCCAGCAGCCCCAGGACAGGGGGATGGTACGAGCAGTACTTC. The whole variable domain, filled in from reference TRBV11-1 and TRBJ2-7, reads EAEVAQSPRYKITEKSQAVAFWCDPISGHATLYWYRQILGQGPELLVQFQDESVVDDSQLPKDRFSAERLKGVDSTLKIQPAELGDSAMYLCASSPRTGGWYEQYFGPGTRLTVT.

This chain links TRBV29-1 with TRBJ2-2; no definite D call. Germline CDR1 SQVTM, CDR2 ANQGSEA. The CDR3 extends over 14 amino acids. V lost 2 bases and J 2 bases, leaving 9 bases between the germline ends. The CDR3 here is CSVEKDGNTGELFF. The DNA of the CDR3 is TGCAGCGTTGAAAAGGACGGAAACACCGGGGAGCTGTTTTTT.

This clonotype was seen ten or more times. CDR3 DNA sequence: TGTGCCAGCAGCCCCCAGTGGGGGACAGCTAGCAATCAGCCCCAGCATTTT. It specifies CASSPQWGTASNQPQHF. The chain has TRBV11-2 and TRBJ1-5; the match to TRBD1 covers 7 bases. Trimming cost V 5 bases and J 0 bases; bases outside gene matches: 10. CDR1 and CDR2 from the germline V gene are SGHAT and FQNNGV. This CDR3 region has 17 residues.

The chain links TRBV19 to TRBJ2-2, with 7 bases lining up with TRBD1. Trimming took 11 bases from V and 6 from J; bases not matched to a gene: 9. This CDR3 contains 13 residues. CDR1 LNHDA and CDR2 SQIVND come from the germline V gene (reference sequence). CDR3 nucleotides: TGTGCCTCTGAGACAGGGTTCCCCGGGGAGCTGTTTTTT. Translated, it gives CASETGFPGELFF. The entire variable domain, with the rest obtained from reference TRBV19 and TRBJ2-2, is as follows: DGGITQSPKYLFRKEGQNVTLSCEQNLNHDAMYWYRQDPGQGLRLIYYSQIVNDFQKGDIAEGYSVSREKKESFPLTVTSAQKNPTAFYLCASETGFPGELFFGEGSRLTVL.

This clonotype appeared many times. The rearrangement links TRBV11-2 to TRBJ2-1, with 10 bases lining up with TRBD2. This CDR3 spans 16 amino acids. Germline values: CDR1 SGHAT, CDR2 FQNNGV. The trim removed 1 base at V and 5 bases at J, leaving 5 bases unmatched. The CDR3 region is CASSLAASGGHNEQFF. The CDR3, as DNA: TGTGCCAGCAGCTTAGCCGCTAGCGGGGGACACAATGAGCAGTTCTTC.

This clonotype was picked up many times. The CDR3 nucleotides are TGTGCCAGCAGTTACTTGGGGGACGCCAGAAACTATGGCTACACCTTC. Residues: CASSYLGDARNYGYTF. This chain links TRBV6-5 with TRBJ1-2; tentative D call: TRBD1 (5 bases). Germline V gene sequence: CDR1 MNHEY, CDR2 SVGAGI. The germline V and J ends were trimmed by 1 base and 2 bases, with 14 bases remaining between them. The CDR3 sequence is 16 residues long.

The chain carries TRBV19 and TRBJ2-1; 12 bases are shared with TRBD2. In germline, CDR1 is LNHDA, CDR2 SQIVND (reference sequence). CDR3 length: 15 residues. The V and J ends lost 4 bases and 12 bases, in that order; junction bases with no gene match: 10. The CDR3 coding sequence is TGTGCCAGTAGTACCCGGGGACTAGCGGGCTGGCCGCAGTTCTTC. Its protein is CASSTRGLAGWPQFF.

This clonotype occurred many times. The J gene is TRBJ2-1, the V gene TRBV24-1, with 9 bases fitting TRBD2. The CDR3 is 23 residues long. Germline CDR1 reads KGHDR; CDR2 reads SFDVKD. V trimming: 3 bases; J trimming: 1 base; junction bases outside the gene matches: 24. As DNA, the CDR3 is TGTGCCACCAGTGATACCAAAATCCGGGACGGAGGTAGCGGGAGACGGTCCTACAATGAGCAGTTCTTC. This sequence encodes CATSDTKIRDGGSGRRSYNEQFF.

The chain joins TRBV24-1 to TRBJ2-1, with TRBD1 matching 7 bases. The junction had 5 bases not matched to a gene; V was cut back by 7 bases and J by 3 bases. The germline V gene has CDR1 KGHDR and CDR2 SFDVKD. This CDR3 spans 14 amino acids. CDR3 loop: CATSDREVYNEQFF. The CDR3 DNA follows: TGTGCCACCAGCGACAGGGAAGTCTACAATGAGCAGTTCTTC.

At least ten counts were recorded for this clonotype. This chain connects TRBV3-1 to TRBJ2-1; D remains unclear. Germline CDR1 is LGHDT and CDR2 is YNNKEL (reference sequence). V lost 4 bases and J lost 6, with 10 bases in between. The CDR3 has 13 amino acids. CDR3 residues: CASSRRAANEQFF. CDR3 nucleotide sequence: TGTGCCAGCAGCCGTCGGGCCGCCAATGAGCAGTTCTTC.

The chain links TRBV6-5 to TRBJ1-2; possibly TRBD1 for D (5 bases). The CDR3 length is 14 residues. V gave up 0 bases and J gave up 4 bases, with 9 bases separating them. The germline V gene has CDR1 MNHEY and CDR2 SVGAGI. The CDR3 DNA sequence: TGTGCCAGCAGTTACTCTGGGGGGACCTATGGCTACACCTTC. It yields the protein CASSYSGGTYGYTF.

This clonotype was counted a few times. This chain uses TRBV6-1 with TRBJ1-1; D gene unclear. The ends were cut back, 5 bases at V and 2 bases at J, with 12 bases in the middle. The CDR3 length is 14 residues. Germline CDR1 is MNHNS and CDR2 is SASEGT. The CDR3 protein is CASSNGERNTEAFF. The CDR3 DNA reads as TGTGCCAGCAGTAACGGGGAGCGAAACACTGAAGCTTTCTTT.

Ten or more counts support this clonotype. The rearrangement uses TRBV5-1 and TRBJ1-2; TRBD1 aligns across 7 bases. This CDR3 comprises 15 residues. Germline CDR1 and CDR2: SGHRS and YFSETQ. After removal of 4 bases from V and 3 bases from J, the junction contained 9 bases not matched to a gene. For the CDR3, the DNA is TGCGCCAGCAGCCCGGGGACAGTTAGGGACTATGGCTACACCTTC. This encodes CASSPGTVRDYGYTF.